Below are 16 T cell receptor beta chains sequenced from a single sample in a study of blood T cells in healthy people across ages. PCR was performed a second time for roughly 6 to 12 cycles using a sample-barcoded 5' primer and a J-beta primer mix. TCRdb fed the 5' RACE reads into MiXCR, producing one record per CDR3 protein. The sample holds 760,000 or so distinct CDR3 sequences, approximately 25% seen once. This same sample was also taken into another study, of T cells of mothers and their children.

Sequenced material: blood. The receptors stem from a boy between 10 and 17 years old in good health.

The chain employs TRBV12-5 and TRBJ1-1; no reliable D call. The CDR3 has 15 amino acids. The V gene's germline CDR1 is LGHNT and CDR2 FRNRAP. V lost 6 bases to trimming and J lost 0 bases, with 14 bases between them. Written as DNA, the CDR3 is TGTGCTAGTGGGGAACTGGACGTTATGAACACTGAAGCTTTCTTT. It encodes CASGELDVMNTEAFF.

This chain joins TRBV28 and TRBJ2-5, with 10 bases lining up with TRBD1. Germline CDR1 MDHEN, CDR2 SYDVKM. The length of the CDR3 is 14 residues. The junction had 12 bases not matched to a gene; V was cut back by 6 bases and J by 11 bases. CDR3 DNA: TGTGCCAGCAGCCCCGGGACAGGGGATCGAGAGCAGTACTTC. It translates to CASSPGTGDREQYF.

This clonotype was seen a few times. The CDR3 coding sequence is TGTGCCAGCAGCTTCGGGACCCCTCCAAACAATGAGCAGTTCTTC. Translation gives CASSFGTPPNNEQFF. The J gene is TRBJ2-1, the V gene TRBV7-2; D assignment may be TRBD1 or TRBD2 (5 bases each). The length of the CDR3 is 15 residues. CDR1 is SGHTA, CDR2 FQGNSA, per germline. V shed 3 bases and J shed 5 bases, with 14 bases lying between them.

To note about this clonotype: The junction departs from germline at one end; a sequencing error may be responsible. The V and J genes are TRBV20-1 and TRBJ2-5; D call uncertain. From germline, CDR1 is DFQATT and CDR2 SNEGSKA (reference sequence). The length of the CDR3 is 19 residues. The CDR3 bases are TGCGGTGCTAGAGATTTTGGATCTTTTGGTCTGGGCCCTCAAGAGACCCAGTACTTC. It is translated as CGARDFGSFGLGPQETQYF.

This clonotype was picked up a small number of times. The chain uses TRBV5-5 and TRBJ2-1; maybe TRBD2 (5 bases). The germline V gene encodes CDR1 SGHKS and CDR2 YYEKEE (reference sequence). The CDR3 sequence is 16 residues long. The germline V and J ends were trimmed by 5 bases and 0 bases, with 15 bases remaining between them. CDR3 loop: CASRIRGPSSYNEQFF. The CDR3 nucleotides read TGTGCCAGCAGGATCCGAGGGCCGAGCTCCTACAATGAGCAGTTCTTC.

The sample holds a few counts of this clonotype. The CDR3 protein is CASSDWGVEKLFF. The CDR3, as DNA: TGTGCCAGCAGTGATTGGGGGGTCGAAAAACTGTTTTTT. J is TRBJ1-4 and V is TRBV25-1; D is perhaps TRBD1 (5 bases). V lost 3 bases, J lost 8 bases, and 10 bases lay in between. The germline V gene has CDR1 MGHDK and CDR2 SYGVNS. The CDR3 totals 13 residues.

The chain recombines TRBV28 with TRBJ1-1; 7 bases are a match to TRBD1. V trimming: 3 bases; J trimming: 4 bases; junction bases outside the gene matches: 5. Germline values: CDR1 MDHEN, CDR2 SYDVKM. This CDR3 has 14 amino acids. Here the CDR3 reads CASSFRQGTTEAFF. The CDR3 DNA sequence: TGTGCCAGCAGTTTCAGACAGGGTACCACTGAAGCTTTCTTT.

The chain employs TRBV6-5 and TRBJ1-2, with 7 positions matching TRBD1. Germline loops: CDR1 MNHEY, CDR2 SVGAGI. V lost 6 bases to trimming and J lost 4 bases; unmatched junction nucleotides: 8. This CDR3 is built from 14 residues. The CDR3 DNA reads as TGTGCCAGCAGCCCAAAAGGGGGCACCTATGGCTACACCTTC. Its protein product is CASSPKGGTYGYTF.

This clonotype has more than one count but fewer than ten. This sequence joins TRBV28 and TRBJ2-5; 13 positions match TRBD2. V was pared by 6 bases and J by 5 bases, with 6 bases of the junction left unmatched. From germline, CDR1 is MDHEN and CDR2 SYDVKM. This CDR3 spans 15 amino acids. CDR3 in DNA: TGTGCCAGCAGAGGGGGACTAGCGGGACCGGAGACCCAGTACTTC. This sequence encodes CASRGGLAGPETQYF.

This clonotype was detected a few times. The CDR3 loop reads CASKIEGGQETQYF. CDR3 in DNA: TGTGCCAGCAAAATCGAGGGAGGGCAAGAGACCCAGTACTTC. The V gene is TRBV6-6, the J gene TRBJ2-5, with TRBD2 matching 7 bases. The CDR3 consists of 14 residues. V shed 7 bases, J shed 2 bases, and the junction held 7 bases outside the gene matches. Germline assignment: CDR1 MNHNY and CDR2 SVGAGI (reference sequence).

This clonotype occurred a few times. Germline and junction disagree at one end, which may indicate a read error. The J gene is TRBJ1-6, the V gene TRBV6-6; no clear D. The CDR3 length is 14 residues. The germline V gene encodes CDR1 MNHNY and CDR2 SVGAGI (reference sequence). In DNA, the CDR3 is TGTGTCAGCCTCGGGTCTTCCTATAATTCACCCCTCCACTTT. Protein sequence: CVSLGSSYNSPLHF.

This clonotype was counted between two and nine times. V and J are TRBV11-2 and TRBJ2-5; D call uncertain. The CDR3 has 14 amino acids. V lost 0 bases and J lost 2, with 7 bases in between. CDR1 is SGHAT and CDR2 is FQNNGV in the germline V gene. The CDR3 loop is CASSLDALQETQYF. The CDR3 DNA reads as TGTGCCAGCAGCTTAGACGCCTTACAAGAGACCCAGTACTTC.

The DNA of the CDR3 is TGTGCCAGCAAAAGTAGCCCTACCGGGGAGCTGTTTTTT. This encodes CASKSSPTGELFF. This chain connects TRBV7-9 to TRBJ2-2; D is unclear. V was cut by 7 bases and J by 5 bases, with 11 bases left in between. Germline V gene lookup returns CDR1 SEHNR and CDR2 FQNEAQ (reference sequence). This CDR3 comprises 13 residues.

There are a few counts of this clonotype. The CDR3: CASSQGGLAEAKNIQYF. As DNA, the CDR3 is TGTGCCAGCAGCCAAGGGGGACTAGCGGAAGCCAAAAACATTCAGTACTTC. The chain has TRBV4-2 and TRBJ2-4, with 11 bases fitting TRBD2. From germline, CDR1 is LGHNA and CDR2 YNFKEQ. The CDR3 has 17 amino acids. J was trimmed by 0 bases and V by 1 base; bases with no gene match: 2.

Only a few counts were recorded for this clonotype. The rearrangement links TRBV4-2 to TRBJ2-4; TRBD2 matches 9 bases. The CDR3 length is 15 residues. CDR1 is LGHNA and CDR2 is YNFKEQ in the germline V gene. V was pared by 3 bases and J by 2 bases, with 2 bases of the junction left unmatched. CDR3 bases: TGTGCCAGCAGCCATAGCGGGGGAACCAAAAACATTCAGTACTTC. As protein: CASSHSGGTKNIQYF.

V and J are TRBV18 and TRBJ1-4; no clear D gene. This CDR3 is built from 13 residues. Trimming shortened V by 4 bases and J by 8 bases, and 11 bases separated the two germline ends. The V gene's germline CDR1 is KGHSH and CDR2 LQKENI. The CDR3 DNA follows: TGTGCCAGCTCACGTGGAGAAGGAGAAAAACTGTTTTTT. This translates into CASSRGEGEKLFF.